This TCR beta chain was recovered during a study of T cell repertoires in cytomegalovirus infection. The overall study: Public TCR beta signatures indicated both CMV infection and matching HLA type.

Study-wide results and caveats: Dominating the ex vivo response were TCR beta clonotypes that were CMV-specific and HLA-C-restricted. Carriers of CMV and the relevant HLA type were discriminated by public TCR beta frequency.

This clonotype occurred many times. Its antigen is undetermined. One entry per CDR3 protein results from TCRdb running MiXCR on the reads. The repertoire holds 400,000 to 550,000 distinct CDR3 sequences, roughly 12% seen once, with around 9.6% in the top ten. The sample comprised PBMCs. The source of this sequence is a human donor in good health (CMV status not recorded). Some clones in this sample may be carry-over from other donors' samples.

The CDR3 reads CASRTHRRAYEQYF. CDR3 DNA sequence: TGTGCCAGCAGAACCCACAGAAGGGCCTACGAGCAGTACTTC. The rearrangement links TRBV11-2 to TRBJ2-7; D is unresolved. V lost 6 bases, J lost 2 bases, and 14 bases lay in between. CDR3 length: 14 amino acids. Germline V gene data show CDR1 as SGHAT and CDR2 as FQNNGV.